This T cell receptor (beta chain) was profiled in a study of a mutant IDH1 vaccine in newly diagnosed glioma. About the research overall: In some groups vaccination began 4-6 weeks post-radiotherapy; others received it with temozolomide. V12 took place at week 35, and V13 at week 47.

The method was immunoSEQ multiplex PCR; TCRdb's version includes in-frame clones alone and lacks a portion of them. The sample yields more than 35,000 clones, around 81% seen once. As to this clone: Its matching antigen is unknown.

This CDR3 region has 14 residues. V lost 3 bases and J lost 7, with 13 bases in between. Germline assignment: CDR1 SGHDN and CDR2 FVKESK. Indicated time point: week 35, safety follow-up. A 20-mer mutant IDH1 peptide at 300 ug was injected subcutaneously with topical imiquimod. The V call is TRBV14, the J call TRBJ2-4; D is perhaps TRBD2 (5 bases). Sequences were derived from PBMCs, sampled from a glioma patient whose treatment included an IDH1 peptide vaccine. The TCR originated in a woman aged 35 to 49 with glioma. Some clones in this sample may be carry-over from other donors' samples. The CDR3: CASSHPRERNIQYF. CDR3 nucleotides: TGTGCCAGCAGCCACCCGAGGGAGCGCAACATTCAGTACTTC.